This T cell receptor beta chain was sequenced during a study of T cells in Graves' hyperthyroidism and ophthalmopathy. In germline, CDR1 is LGHNA, CDR2 YSLEER. The CDR3 length is 14 residues. The V end lost 0 bases, the J end lost 7 bases, and 13 bases lay between the germline ends. The CDR3 regions of TCR beta were amplified from RNA transcripts. HTBI primers drove first-round RT-PCR of the TCR CDR3. Using its own MiXCR run on the multiplex PCR reads, TCRdb lists one record per CDR3 protein. This table holds approximately 220,000 distinct CDR3 sequences, approximately 20% found once. As concerns this clonotype: Its antigen remains unknown.

Broader study findings: Ophthalmopathy could be told apart from stable hyperthyroidism with a 13 V-J model.

The TCR originated in a man between 35 and 55 years old with Graves' hyperthyroidism. Sample: blood. The V gene is TRBV4-3, the J gene TRBJ2-7; possibly TRBD1 for D (5 bases). Here the CDR3 reads CASSQEKGAREQYF. The CDR3 nucleotides read TGCGCCAGCAGCCAAGAAAAAGGGGCGCGAGAGCAGTACTTC.